Listed below are T cell receptor beta chains from one sample, sequenced in a study of regulatory T cells in long-lasting Graves disease. TCRdb re-derived calls from the multiplex PCR reads in MiXCR, one entry per CDR3 protein. The repertoire holds more than 450,000 distinct CDR3 sequences, with around 11% as singletons. The same sample was also used in a study of T cells in Graves' hyperthyroidism and ophthalmopathy.

Sequenced here: peripheral blood mononuclear cells (PBMCs), sampled at new diagnosis, from a patient treated with antithyroid drugs. The receptor set was obtained from a woman aged 25-40 years with Graves disease. The CDR3 runs from the conserved cysteine through the conserved F or W. D genes are given only for firm matches. Some rows have no size entry. The others give once, few or many, or a class for an expanded clone.

d_call clone_size j_call v_call cdr3_nt cdr3_aa
TRBD1 many TRBJ1-1 TRBV2 TGTGCCAGCAGGAGCCAAGGGACAGGGACGACTGAAGCTTTCTTT CASRSQGTGTTEAFF
. many TRBJ2-5 TRBV12-3/TRBV12-4 TGTGCCAGCAGTTTTCGAGTCGAGAAGAAGACCCAGTACTTC CASSFRVEKKTQYF
. many TRBJ1-1 TRBV12-3/TRBV12-4 TGTGCCAGCAGTTTATTTGGGACCTCGACGGGTACTGAAGCTTTCTTT CASSLFGTSTGTEAFF
. many TRBJ1-2 TRBV19 TGTGCCAGCAGCCGACGAGACGGGGGCTACACCTTC CASSRRDGGYTF
TRBD1 . TRBJ1-5 TRBV6-9 TGTGCCAGCAGTTACCCGATGGGACAGGGGGTACAGCCCCAGCATTTT CASSYPMGQGVQPQHF
TRBD1 few TRBJ2-1 TRBV27 TGTGCCAGCAGTTTAATCTCTTGGACAGGGGAGCAGTTCTTC CASSLISWTGEQFF
. many TRBJ2-3 TRBV29-1 TGCAGCCAGATGGGGACTTTCGAGGGTACGCAGTATTTT CSQMGTFEGTQYF
TRBD2 few TRBJ2-7 TRBV7-9 TGTGCCAGCAGCCGCGGGGGGGGCCGGAAGAGCTACGAGCAGTACTTC CASSRGGGRKSYEQYF
. few TRBJ2-7 TRBV10-2 TGCGCCAGCACGGGCGGGTGGTCCTACGAGCAGTACTTC CASTGGWSYEQYF
. . TRBJ1-2 TRBV6-2/TRBV6-3 TGTGCCAGCAGTGAAATGGGTGGCCTAACGGGAATCTATGGCTACACCTTC CASSEMGGLTGIYGYTF
TRBD2 . TRBJ2-3 TRBV20-1 TGCAGTGCTCGACCCGAACTAGCGGGAGCTAAAGATACGCAGTATTTT CSARPELAGAKDTQYF
TRBD1 . TRBJ2-7 TRBV5-6 TGTGCCAGCAGAGCGGGACAGGGGGCCGAGCAGTACTTC CASRAGQGAEQYF
. many TRBJ2-2 TRBV24-1 TGTGCCACCAGTGATGGCGGCAGAGTCGACACCGGGGAGCTGTTTTTT CATSDGGRVDTGELFF
. many TRBJ1-2 TRBV28 TGTGCCAGCAGCAACCCGGACGGGGTCTATGGCTACACCTTC CASSNPDGVYGYTF
. many TRBJ2-7 TRBV29-1 TGCAGCGTCGCAGAATGGGACGCCGTTTTTGTGCAGTACTTC CSVAEWDAVFVQYF
. many TRBJ2-7 TRBV27 TGTGCCAGCAGTTTATTTGCCGGCACGAAGGAGCAGTACTTC CASSLFAGTKEQYF
. many TRBJ1-1 TRBV30 TGTGCCTGGAGTATGGGTGTCACGGGGGAAGCTTTCTTT CAWSMGVTGEAFF
. few TRBJ2-5 TRBV6-5 TGTGCCAGCAGTTACCAGAGGTATCAAGAGACCCAGTACTTC CASSYQRYQETQYF
. few TRBJ1-1 TRBV25-1 TGTGCCAGCAGTGAATCTCTCGGGAACACTGAAGCTTTCTTT CASSESLGNTEAFF
. . TRBJ1-4 TRBV12-3/TRBV12-4 TGTGCCAGCAGTTACAAAAGGAGGCTCGATGAAAAACTGTTTTTT CASSYKRRLDEKLFF
. many TRBJ2-7 TRBV13 TGTGCCAGCAGCTTATCCGCGGTGCGGGAGCAGTACTTC CASSLSAVREQYF
TRBD1 . TRBJ2-1 TRBV27 TGTGCCAGCAGTTTAAGGGGGCTTAGTGAGCAGTTCTTC CASSLRGLSEQFF
. many TRBJ2-5 TRBV12-3/TRBV12-4 TGTGCCAGCAGTTTCAGGGGCACAGGGCAAGAGACCCAGTACTTC CASSFRGTGQETQYF
TRBD2 many TRBJ2-1 TRBV28 TGTGCCAGCAACGATGGACTAGACAATGAGCAGTTCTTC CASNDGLDNEQFF
. . TRBJ2-3 TRBV11-2 TGTGCCAGCAGCTTGGGGGCGTATAGGACAGATGCGCAGTATTTT CASSLGAYRTDAQYF
. many TRBJ2-7 TRBV3-1 TGTGCCAGCAGCCAAGAGGGATCAGGACCGAACTACGAGCAGTACTTC CASSQEGSGPNYEQYF
TRBD1 few TRBJ2-7 TRBV30 TGTGCCTGGAGTGCCAACCCAATCACAGGGGCGGACTACGAGCAGTACTTC CAWSANPITGADYEQYF
. many TRBJ2-1 TRBV12-3/TRBV12-4 TGTGCCAGCAGTGGCGGCGGTCTCTACAATGAGCAGTTCTTC CASSGGGLYNEQFF
. many TRBJ1-1 TRBV28 TGTGCCAGCTCCTTTGAAGCTTTCTTT CASSFEAFF
. many TRBJ1-6 TRBV6-9 TGTGCCAGCAGTTACGGGGGTACCTCCTATAATTCACCCCTCCACTTT CASSYGGTSYNSPLHF
. many TRBJ1-2 TRBV7-2 TGTGCCAGCAGCTTACCCCGGGTCTATGGCTACACCTTC CASSLPRVYGYTF
. many TRBJ2-2 TRBV6-5 TGTGCCAGCAGTTACTCAGGGCGCGTCGGGGAGCTGTTTTTT CASSYSGRVGELFF
TRBD1 . TRBJ2-3 TRBV10-3 TGTGCCATCCGACTACAGGGGTCCCTCACGGATACGCAGTATTTT CAIRLQGSLTDTQYF
. many TRBJ1-5 TRBV28 TGTGCCAGCAGGGTTAGCAATCAGCCCCAGCATTTT CASRVSNQPQHF
TRBD1 . TRBJ1-1 TRBV7-8 TGTGCCAGCAGCTTAATGGGACAGGCGAACACTGAAGCTTTCTTT CASSLMGQANTEAFF
. many TRBJ1-1 TRBV20-1 TGCAGTGCTAGAGTTGGACCCTGGGGCACTGAAGCTTTCTTT CSARVGPWGTEAFF
TRBD1 . TRBJ2-3 TRBV12-3/TRBV12-4 TGTGCCAGCAGTGGGGGGGACAGGGGGTACCCAGATACGCAGTATTTT CASSGGDRGYPDTQYF
TRBD1 . TRBJ2-2 TRBV28 TGTGCCAGCAGTTTTGCGACTCCACGGGCCGCCGCGACAGGGGACACCGGGGAGCTGTTTTTT CASSFATPRAAATGDTGELFF
TRBD2 many TRBJ2-5 TRBV10-3 TGTGCCTCAGGGACTAGCGGAGACAGTCAAGAGACCCAGTACTTC CASGTSGDSQETQYF
. few TRBJ1-2 TRBV27 TGTGCCAGCAGTTTATCTAGAGTATATGGCTACACCTTC CASSLSRVYGYTF
TRBD1 many TRBJ2-5 TRBV7-6 TGTGCCAGCACCTCTTCGGGACAGGCGGGGACCCAGTACTTC CASTSSGQAGTQYF
. . TRBJ2-5 TRBV24-1 TGTGCCACCAGTGACCGGGTGGGGGTCAGAGAGACCCAGTACTTC CATSDRVGVRETQYF
TRBD1 . TRBJ1-6 TRBV4-2 TGTGCCAGCAGCCAAGATTGGGGGACAGGGGAAAGTTCACCCCTCCACTTT CASSQDWGTGESSPLHF
TRBD1 many TRBJ2-5 TRBV18 TGTGCCAGCTCACTACAGGGGATGGGCCAAGAGACCCAGTACTTC CASSLQGMGQETQYF
. . TRBJ1-1 TRBV9 TGTGCCAGCAGCGTAGCCCCGGGACCTATGAACACTGAAGCTTTCTTT CASSVAPGPMNTEAFF